A single sample gave rise to the 10 T cell receptor beta chains below, sequenced in a study of identical twins. Each CDR3 protein gets one entry after TCRdb re-called the 5' RACE reads with MiXCR. The sample comprises about 520,000 distinct CDR3 sequences, 20% to 25% of which are singletons, and 0.75% to 0.95% rests with the top ten. The sample was also linked to a second study, of T cells expressing NK-cell markers.

The source material was CD4+ T cells sorted from blood. Every receptor here comes from a woman aged 18-30 years in good health.

The V call is TRBV12-3 or TRBV12-4, the J call TRBJ2-2; TRBD2 agrees at 16 bases. The CDR3 has 18 residues. The J segment lost 7 bases and the V segment lost 6 bases, leaving 11 bases of the junction unmatched. CDR3 sequence: CASSRQGLAGGEDGELFF. CDR3 nucleotides: TGTGCCAGCAGCCGACAGGGACTAGCGGGAGGGGAAGACGGGGAGCTGTTTTTT.

A few counts support this clonotype. The chain joins TRBV6-5 to TRBJ2-2; D perhaps matches TRBD2 (5 bases). The V end lost 0 bases, the J end lost 5 bases, and 13 bases lay between the germline ends. The V gene's germline CDR1 is MNHEY and CDR2 SVGAGI. This CDR3 has 16 residues. Written as DNA, the CDR3 is TGTGCCAGCAGTTACTCGACTCCGGGATTGACCGGGGAGCTGTTTTTT. This codes for CASSYSTPGLTGELFF.

The chain uses TRBV29-1 and TRBJ1-1; D not resolved. The CDR3 sequence is 12 residues long. The ends were cut back, 3 bases at V and 5 bases at J, with 10 bases in the middle. Germline CDR1 reads SQVTM; CDR2 reads ANQGSEA. As DNA, the CDR3 is TGCAGCGTTGATGGGGTTGGGACTGAAGCTTTCTTT. It yields the protein CSVDGVGTEAFF.

This clonotype was seen repeatedly, ten times or more. The rearrangement uses TRBV9 and TRBJ2-1; D tentatively reads TRBD1 or TRBD2 (5 bases each). The CDR3 is 16 amino acids. Trimming stripped 0 bases from V and 3 bases from J, with 13 bases between. Germline V gene lookup returns CDR1 SGDLS and CDR2 YYNGEE. This chain's CDR3 is CASSVDEGTIYNEQFF. CDR3 bases: TGTGCCAGCAGCGTAGACGAGGGGACGATCTACAATGAGCAGTTCTTC.

This chain uses TRBV6-1 with TRBJ2-7; D is unclear. The V end lost 7 bases, the J end lost 3 bases, and 19 bases lay between the germline ends. This CDR3 has 15 amino acids. CDR1 is MNHNS, CDR2 SASEGT, per germline. CDR3 in DNA: TGTGCCAGCAAAGTCGGGCGGAACCCCAACTACGAGCAGTACTTC. Translation: CASKVGRNPNYEQYF.

A few counts support this clonotype. The junction departs from germline at one end; a sequencing error may be responsible. The chain is built from TRBV7-7 and TRBJ2-7; 10 nucleotides align to TRBD1. The CDR3 spans 17 residues. Germline lookup yields CDR1 SSHAT and CDR2 FNYEAQ (reference sequence). CDR3 in amino acids: CASSLIFAGQGFWEQYF. The CDR3 bases are TGTGCTAGCAGCTTGATTTTCGCGGGACAGGGGTTTTGGGAGCAGTACTTC.

The rearrangement uses TRBV3-1 and TRBJ2-6, with 10 positions matching TRBD2. In germline, CDR1 is LGHDT, CDR2 YNNKEL (reference sequence). CDR3 length equals 17 residues. V was pared by 2 bases and J by 4 bases, with 5 bases of the junction left unmatched. CDR3 coding DNA: TGTGCCAGCAGCCAACTAGCGGGGGAGGACGGGGCCAACGTCCTGACTTTC. This sequence encodes CASSQLAGEDGANVLTF.

This clonotype was seen a few times. The rearrangement uses TRBV30 and TRBJ2-3; tentatively, D is TRBD2 (6 bases). From germline, CDR1 is GTSNPN and CDR2 SVGIG (reference sequence). This CDR3 is 16 amino acids long. Trimming took off 0 bases at V and 7 bases at J, with 20 bases between the two ends. This chain's CDR3 is CAWSVTLGGGGHTQYF. CDR3 sequence (DNA): TGTGCCTGGAGTGTTACCCTTGGGGGAGGCGGGCATACGCAGTATTTT.

The gene calls are TRBV10-3 and TRBJ2-1, with D possibly TRBD2 on 5 matching bases. The CDR3 spans 14 residues. Germline V gene data show CDR1 as ENHRY and CDR2 as SYGVKD. V was trimmed by 6 bases and J by 5 bases, leaving 14 bases between them. CDR3 nucleotide sequence: TGTGCCATCAGGGGAGCAGGAATAGACAATGAGCAGTTCTTC. Protein: CAIRGAGIDNEQFF.

This clonotype has a handful of counts. The rearrangement uses TRBV10-2 and TRBJ2-5; perhaps TRBD2 as D (6 bases). Trimming cost V 6 bases and J 5 bases, with 16 bases left between them. Germline values: CDR1 WSHSY, CDR2 SAAADI. The CDR3 spans 14 residues. The CDR3 here is CASRQAYGGETQYF. Written as DNA, the CDR3 is TGCGCCAGCAGACAGGCTTATGGGGGGGAGACCCAGTACTTC.